This T cell receptor (beta chain) emerged from a study of shared clonotypes between healthy human individuals (dated by TCRdb to 2018 to 2020). Broadly, across the study: A few men and a couple of women, aged 18 to 49 years, made up the cohort. Per donor, three plates each were used for CD4 naive and CD4 memory, two for CD8 naive, and one for CD8 memory. Blood TCR repertoires of roughly five healthy adults were deeply sequenced to estimate repertoire size and the extent of clonotype sharing between individuals. Libraries were prepared and TCR repertoires were sequenced by different laboratories using diverse techniques, in order to increase sequencing depth and limit assay-specific biases. Each donor's leukapheresis produced roughly between roughly 0.85 and 10 billion PBMCs. General study outcomes and caveats: The genetic and exposure-history diversity represented was limited by the small number of donors. Rarefaction of sorted-subset datasets indicated incomplete sequencing despite the large sequencing depth. Based on pairwise subsampling, the degree of clonotype sharing among donors was expected to be affected by sequencing depth. Only blood was sampled, and tissue TCR repertoires likely differ from those in blood. Compared with non-shared clonotypes, clonotypes shared by all four sorted-subset donors had higher generation probabilities. Naive subsets generally had larger estimated clonotype richness than memory subsets did. When several donors were compared, the shared fraction of clonotypes was about 5.4% for naive CD4, 3.5% to 4% for naive CD8, 2.3% for memory CD4, and 0.4% for memory CD8.

The donors were healthy, HIV-negative adults who had no recently reported acute infections or vaccinations. Every donor was a Caucasian adult residing in Nashville, Tennessee, USA. The CD8 memory samples were a combination of magnetically selected CD45RO+ cells and CCR7-negative CD45RA+ effector memory (TemRA) cells. Blood was obtained by leukapheresis, after which PBMCs were separated by Ficoll-Histopaque density gradient centrifugation and cryopreserved in liquid nitrogen vapor phase. Purity and quantity of every magnetically sorted T cell population were checked by analytical flow cytometry. Genomic DNA was isolated from every sorted fraction and measured by UV absorbance on a Nanodrop 2000c. Using the deep immunoSEQ assay, multiplex PCR amplified TCR CDR3 regions from genomic DNA. Genomic DNA extracted from each cell subset was distributed evenly over all wells of several immunoSEQ 96-well plates, and each plate served as one replicate. For sorted subsets, roughly 0.2 ug genomic DNA, equal to tens of thousands of T cell genomes, was loaded into each replicate PCR. The purified libraries were quantified using a Qubit 3.0 fluorometer, sized with a Bioanalyzer 2100, and then quantified again using the KAPA Library Quantification kit. Each immunoSEQ 96-well plate was sequenced on its own single-read 150-cycle Illumina NextSeq 550 flow cell. The published analysis was carried out like this. Because the immunoSEQ output held only junctional sequences and lacked quality scores, the filtering could not match the filtering applied to full-length reads. Sequences were annotated with PyIR, a Python wrapper for IgBLAST v1.9, using IMGT germline references to assign V/J genes and CDR3. Reads were filtered out if the reads had weak V/J assignments (E-value above 1e-6), no CDR3, stop codons, out-of-frame junctions, or ambiguous translated residues. A V3J clonotype was defined by an identical inferred V gene, J gene, and CDR3 amino acid sequence. Percentage overlap between repertoires was computed as shared unique clonotypes divided by the size of the smaller repertoire. Repertoire richness was assessed with RTK rarefaction, the Chao1 estimator, and Recon v2.1 estimates of unobserved clonotypes. OLGA was used to compute generation probabilities for all TCRbeta clonotypes that the gDNA method yielded from a handful of donors. TCRdb retrieved this table from immuneACCESS and kept in-frame rearrangements only. Not all clones are present; in checked studies, unresolved V genes account for under half, and no reason is known for the remainder. That table furnishes V, J and clone size, whereas the DNA furnished D and trimming. The sample table contains approximately 710,000 clones; only one count was recorded for 90% of them. 34% of the sample is taken by the ten largest.

About this clone: Which antigen it targets is not known. Base-call qualities are not available, and no considerably larger clone is one nucleotide away.

The germline V gene (reference sequence) gives CDR1 as MNHEY and CDR2 as SMNVEV. Trimming at the junction amounts to 6 bases on V and 3 bases on J, and the germline ends lie 9 bases apart. The CDR3 contains 13 residues, cysteine and phenylalanine counted. Left in the record is the CDR3 DNA by itself, 39 bases read in frame from the first base. This clonotype originated in a man between 18 and 35 years old in good health. Some clones in this sample may be carry-over from other donors' samples. Sample: memory CD8+ T cells from PBMCs. Explained via the paper, the cell subset or site label denotes: CD45RO+ cells pooled with CCR7-negative TemRA cells. The chain is assembled from TRBV27 and TRBJ2-1, with no D gene named confidently. The CDR3 is CASSPVYYNEQFF. The DNA sequence is as follows: TGTGCCAGCAGCCCGGTTTACTACAATGAGCAGTTCTTC.